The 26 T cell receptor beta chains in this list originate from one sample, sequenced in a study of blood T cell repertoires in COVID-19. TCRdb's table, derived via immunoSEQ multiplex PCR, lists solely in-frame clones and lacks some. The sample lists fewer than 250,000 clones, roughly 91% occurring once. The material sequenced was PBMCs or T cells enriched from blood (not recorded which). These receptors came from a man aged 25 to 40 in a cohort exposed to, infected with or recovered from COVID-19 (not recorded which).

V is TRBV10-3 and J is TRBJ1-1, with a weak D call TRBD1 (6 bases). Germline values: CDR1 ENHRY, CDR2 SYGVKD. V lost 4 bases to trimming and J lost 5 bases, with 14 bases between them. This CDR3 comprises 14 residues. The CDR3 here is CAISGDTVRTEAFF. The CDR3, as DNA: TGTGCCATCAGTGGGGACACGGTGAGGACTGAAGCTTTCTTT.

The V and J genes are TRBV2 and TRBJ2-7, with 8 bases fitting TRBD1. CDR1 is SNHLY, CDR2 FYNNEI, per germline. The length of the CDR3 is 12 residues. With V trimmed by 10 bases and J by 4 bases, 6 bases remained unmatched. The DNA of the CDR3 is TGTGCCACCGACAGGGGTGGGTACGAGCAGTACTTC. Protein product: CATDRGGYEQYF.

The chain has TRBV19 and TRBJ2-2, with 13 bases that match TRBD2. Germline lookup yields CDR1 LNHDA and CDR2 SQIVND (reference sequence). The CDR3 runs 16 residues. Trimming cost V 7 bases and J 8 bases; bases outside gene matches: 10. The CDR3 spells CASTAGLAGWAGELFF. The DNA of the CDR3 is TGTGCCAGTACCGCGGGACTAGCGGGATGGGCTGGGGAGCTGTTTTTT.

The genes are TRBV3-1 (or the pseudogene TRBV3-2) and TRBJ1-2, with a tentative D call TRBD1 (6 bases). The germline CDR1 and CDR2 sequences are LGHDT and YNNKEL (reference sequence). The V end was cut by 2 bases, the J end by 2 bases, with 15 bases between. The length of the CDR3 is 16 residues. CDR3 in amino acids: CASSQRYRVGNYGYTF. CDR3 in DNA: TGTGCCAGCAGCCAAAGGTACAGGGTCGGAAACTATGGCTACACCTTC.

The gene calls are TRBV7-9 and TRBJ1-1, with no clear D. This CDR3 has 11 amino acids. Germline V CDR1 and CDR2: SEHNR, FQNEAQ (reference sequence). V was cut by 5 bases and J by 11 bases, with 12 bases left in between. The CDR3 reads CASSLTRGAFF. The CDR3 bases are TGTGCCAGCAGCCTGACCCGCGGGGCTTTCTTT.

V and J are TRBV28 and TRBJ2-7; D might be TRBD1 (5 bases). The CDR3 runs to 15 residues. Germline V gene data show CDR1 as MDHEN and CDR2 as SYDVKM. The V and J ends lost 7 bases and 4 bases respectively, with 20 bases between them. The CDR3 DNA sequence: TGTGCCAGCAAGGGGCAAGGCTCCCTTATGTACGAGCAGTACTTC. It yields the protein CASKGQGSLMYEQYF.

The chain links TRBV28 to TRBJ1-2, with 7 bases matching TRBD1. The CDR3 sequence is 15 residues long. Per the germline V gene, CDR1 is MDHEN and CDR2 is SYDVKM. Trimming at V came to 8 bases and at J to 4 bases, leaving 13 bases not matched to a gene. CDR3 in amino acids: CASLARGGPGYGYTF. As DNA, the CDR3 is TGTGCCAGCCTCGCGAGAGGGGGCCCAGGCTATGGCTACACCTTC.

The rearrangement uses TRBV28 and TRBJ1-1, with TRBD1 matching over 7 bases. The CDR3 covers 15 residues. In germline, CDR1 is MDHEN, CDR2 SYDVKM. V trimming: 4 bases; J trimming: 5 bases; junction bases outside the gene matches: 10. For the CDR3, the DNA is TGTGCCAGCAGTTCTGCGCTCGACAGGGCGACTGAAGCTTTCTTT. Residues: CASSSALDRATEAFF.

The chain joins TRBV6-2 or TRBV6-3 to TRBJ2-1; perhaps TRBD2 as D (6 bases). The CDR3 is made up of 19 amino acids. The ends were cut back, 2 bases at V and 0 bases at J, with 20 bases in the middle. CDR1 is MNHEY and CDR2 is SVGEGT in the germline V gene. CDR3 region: CASSYPINNSEGSYNEQFF. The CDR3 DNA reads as TGTGCCAGCAGTTACCCGATAAACAACTCGGAGGGCTCCTACAATGAGCAGTTCTTC.

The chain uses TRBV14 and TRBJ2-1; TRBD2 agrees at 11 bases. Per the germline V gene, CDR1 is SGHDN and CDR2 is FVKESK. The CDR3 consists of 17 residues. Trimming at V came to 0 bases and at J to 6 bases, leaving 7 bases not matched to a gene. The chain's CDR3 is CASSQDSGLAGINEQFF. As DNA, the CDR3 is TGTGCCAGCAGCCAAGATTCAGGACTAGCGGGCATCAATGAGCAGTTCTTC. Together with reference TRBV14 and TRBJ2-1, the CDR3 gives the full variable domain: EAGVTQFPSHSVIEKGQTVTLRCDPISGHDNLYWYRRVMGKEIKFLLHFVKESKQDESGMPNNRFLAERTGGTYSTLKVQPAELEDSGVYFCASSQDSGLAGINEQFFGPGTRLTVL.

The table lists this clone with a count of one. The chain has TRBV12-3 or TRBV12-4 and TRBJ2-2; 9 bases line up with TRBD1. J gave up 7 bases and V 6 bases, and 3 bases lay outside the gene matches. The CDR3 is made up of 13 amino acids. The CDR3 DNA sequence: TGTGCCAGCAGCTCGGGACAGGGCGGGGAGCTGTTTTTT. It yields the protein CASSSGQGGELFF.

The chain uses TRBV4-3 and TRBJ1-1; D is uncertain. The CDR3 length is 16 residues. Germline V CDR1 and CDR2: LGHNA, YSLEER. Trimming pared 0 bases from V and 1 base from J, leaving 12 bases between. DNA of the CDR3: TGCGCCAGCAGCCAAGATAGGAGACCGTCGAACACTGAAGCTTTCTTT. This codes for CASSQDRRPSNTEAFF.

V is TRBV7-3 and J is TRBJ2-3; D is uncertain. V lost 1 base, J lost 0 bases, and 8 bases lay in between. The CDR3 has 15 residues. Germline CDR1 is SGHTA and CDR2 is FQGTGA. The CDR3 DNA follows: TGTGCCAGCAGCTTAAGCGCCGCTAGCACAGATACGCAGTATTTT. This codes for CASSLSAASTDTQYF.

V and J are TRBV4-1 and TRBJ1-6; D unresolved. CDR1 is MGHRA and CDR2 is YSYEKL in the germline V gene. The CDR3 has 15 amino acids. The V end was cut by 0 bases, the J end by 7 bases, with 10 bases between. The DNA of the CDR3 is TGCGCCAGCAGCCAAGAACGGGTCCTGAATTCACCCCTCCACTTT. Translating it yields CASSQERVLNSPLHF.

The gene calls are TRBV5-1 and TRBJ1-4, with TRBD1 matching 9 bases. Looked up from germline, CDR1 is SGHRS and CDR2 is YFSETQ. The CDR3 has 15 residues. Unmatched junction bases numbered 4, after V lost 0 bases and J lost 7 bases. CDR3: CASSLEGTGFEKLFF. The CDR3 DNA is TGCGCCAGCAGCTTGGAGGGGACAGGGTTTGAAAAACTGTTTTTT.

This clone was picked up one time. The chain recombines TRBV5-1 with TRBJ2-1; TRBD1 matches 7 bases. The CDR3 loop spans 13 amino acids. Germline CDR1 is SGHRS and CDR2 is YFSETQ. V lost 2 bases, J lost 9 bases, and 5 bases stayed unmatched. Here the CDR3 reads CASSLRTGPEQFF. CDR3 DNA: TGCGCCAGCAGCTTACGGACAGGTCCTGAGCAGTTCTTC.

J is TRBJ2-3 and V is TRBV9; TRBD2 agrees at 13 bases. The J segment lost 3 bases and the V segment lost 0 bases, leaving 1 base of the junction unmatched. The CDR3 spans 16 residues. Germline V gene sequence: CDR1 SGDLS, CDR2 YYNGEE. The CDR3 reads CASSVVGLAGTDTQYF. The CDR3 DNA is TGTGCCAGCAGCGTAGTGGGACTAGCGGGAACAGATACGCAGTATTTT.

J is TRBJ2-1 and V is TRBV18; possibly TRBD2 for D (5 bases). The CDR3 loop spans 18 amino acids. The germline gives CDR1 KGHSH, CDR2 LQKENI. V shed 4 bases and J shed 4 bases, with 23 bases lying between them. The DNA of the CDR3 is TGTGCCAGCTCACTGGCACGCCCTGTTTTGGGAGATTACAATGAGCAGTTCTTC. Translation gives CASSLARPVLGDYNEQFF.

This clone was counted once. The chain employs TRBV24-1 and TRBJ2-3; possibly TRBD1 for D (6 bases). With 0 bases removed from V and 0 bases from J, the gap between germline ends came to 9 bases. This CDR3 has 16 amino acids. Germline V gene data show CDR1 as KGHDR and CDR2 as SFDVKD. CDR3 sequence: CATSDLGQTSTDTQYF. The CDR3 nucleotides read TGTGCCACCAGTGATTTGGGACAGACTAGCACAGATACGCAGTATTTT.

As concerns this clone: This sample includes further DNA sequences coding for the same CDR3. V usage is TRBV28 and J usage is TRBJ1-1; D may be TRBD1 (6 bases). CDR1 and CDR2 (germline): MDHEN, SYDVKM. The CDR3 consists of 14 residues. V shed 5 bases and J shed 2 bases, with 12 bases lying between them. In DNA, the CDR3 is TGTGCCAGCAGTCTCAGGGGCGCAAACACTGAAGCTTTCTTT. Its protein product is CASSLRGANTEAFF.

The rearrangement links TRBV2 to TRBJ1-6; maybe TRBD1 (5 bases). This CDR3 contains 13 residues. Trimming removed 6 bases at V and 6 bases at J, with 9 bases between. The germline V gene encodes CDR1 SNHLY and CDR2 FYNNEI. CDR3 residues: CASRATANSPLHF. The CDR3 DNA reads TGTGCCAGCAGGGCGACAGCTAATTCACCCCTCCACTTT.

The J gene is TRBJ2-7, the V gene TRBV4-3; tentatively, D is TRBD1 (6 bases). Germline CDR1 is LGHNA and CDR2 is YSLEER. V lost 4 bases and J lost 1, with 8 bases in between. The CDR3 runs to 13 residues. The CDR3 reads CASSRGLSYEQYF. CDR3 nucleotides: TGCGCCAGCAGCCGGGGGCTATCCTACGAGCAGTACTTC.

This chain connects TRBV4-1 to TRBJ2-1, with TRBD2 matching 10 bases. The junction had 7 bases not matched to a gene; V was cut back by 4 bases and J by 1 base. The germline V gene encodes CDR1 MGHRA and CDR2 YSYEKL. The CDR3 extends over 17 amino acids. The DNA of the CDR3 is TGCGCCAGCAGCCCAAGAGGGACTAGCGTATCCTACAATGAGCAGTTCTTC. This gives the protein CASSPRGTSVSYNEQFF.

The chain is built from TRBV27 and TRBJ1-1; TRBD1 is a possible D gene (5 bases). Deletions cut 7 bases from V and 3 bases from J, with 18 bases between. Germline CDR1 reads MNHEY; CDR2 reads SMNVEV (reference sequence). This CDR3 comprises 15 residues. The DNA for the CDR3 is TGTGCCAGCATAGGAGGGGCGCGGTCGGACACTGAAGCTTTCTTT. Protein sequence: CASIGGARSDTEAFF.

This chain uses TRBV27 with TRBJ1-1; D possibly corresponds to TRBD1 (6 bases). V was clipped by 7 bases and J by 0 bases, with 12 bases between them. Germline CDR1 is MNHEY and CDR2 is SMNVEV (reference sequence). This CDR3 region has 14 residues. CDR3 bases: TGTGCCAGCAAGGGGGGGCAGATGAACACTGAAGCTTTCTTT. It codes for CASKGGQMNTEAFF.

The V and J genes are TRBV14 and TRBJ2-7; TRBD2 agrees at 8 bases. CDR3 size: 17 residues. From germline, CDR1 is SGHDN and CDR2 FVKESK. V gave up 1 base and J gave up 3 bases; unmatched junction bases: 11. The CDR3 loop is CASSQGFGSGGFYEQYF. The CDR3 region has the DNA TGTGCCAGCAGCCAAGGATTTGGGTCGGGAGGGTTCTACGAGCAGTACTTC.